This T cell receptor beta chain was profiled in a study of shared clonotypes between healthy human individuals. The naive CD8 subset, CD45RO-negative cells positively selected for CCR7, excluded terminally differentiated effector memory CD45RA+ cells. In germline, CDR1 is MNHEY, CDR2 SVGAGI. V lost 2 bases, J lost 2 bases, and 9 bases lay in between. The CDR3 is 15 residues long. Remarks on this clone: The sample has other DNA sequences that encode this CDR3 too.

Replicate PCRs from sorted subsets contained roughly 200 ng DNA, which is 29,000 or so T cell genomes. Sequencing was performed with immunoSEQ multiplex PCR; in TCRdb, only in-frame clones are kept and a portion is missing. Among more than 2 million clones listed, less than 95% were seen once. The sample consisted of naive CD8+ T cells sorted from blood. The origin of this receptor is a man aged 18 to 30 in good health. The J gene is TRBJ2-2, the V gene TRBV6-5; a weak D match, TRBD1 (5 bases). The CDR3 reads CASSYGAGNTGELFF. The CDR3 DNA is TGTGCCAGCAGTTACGGGGCCGGCAACACCGGGGAGCTGTTTTTT.